The T cell receptor beta chain under discussion was sequenced for a study of control samples from healthy donors and cancer patients (dated by TCRdb to about 2020). Libraries were made using the immunoSEQ multiplex PCR assay. What TCRdb holds here is the immuneACCESS table cut down to in-frame rearrangements. Part of the clones is not present; checked against another copy, under half of the missing clones reflect an unresolved V gene, and the others are unexplained. The sample profile shows 100,000 to 150,000 clones; approximately 92% of them were found once. The ten largest clones capture 0.58% of the sample. Reading the germline V gene gives CDR1 MNHEY and CDR2 SVGAGI. V loses 7 bases, J loses 4 bases, and the germline ends lie 10 bases apart. The CDR3, cysteine through phenylalanine, is 12 amino acids long. Only CDR3 DNA is held: 36 bases, read in frame from base 1. A note on this clone: What antigen it recognizes has not been identified. Base qualities are not at hand, and no much larger clone is one base apart.

What was sequenced was PBMCs. The sequence is built from TRBV6-5 and TRBJ1-1; no D segment can be confidently identified. The source is a man older than 75 with head and neck cancer. In nucleotides, the sequence is TGTGCCAGCATTCTACTAGGCACTGAAGCTTTCTTT. It translates to CASILLGTEAFF.